The 20 T cell receptor beta chains given below trace back to one sample, sequenced in a study of identical twins. TCRdb reprocessed the 5' RACE reads with MiXCR, giving one entry per CDR3 protein. The repertoire consists of some 250,000 distinct CDR3 sequences, with around 6.5% occurring once and the leading ten covering roughly 14%. Separately, the same data were catalogued under a study of T cells expressing NK-cell markers.

Material: CD8+ T cells sorted from blood. These receptors were obtained from a woman younger than 35 in good health.

CDR3 sequence (DNA): TGCAGCGTCGATATTTCAGGGGTGTACAATGAGCAGTTCTTC. As protein: CSVDISGVYNEQFF. This chain uses TRBV29-1 with TRBJ2-1; TRBD1 is a possible D gene (6 bases). From germline, CDR1 is SQVTM and CDR2 ANQGSEA. Trimming shortened V by 6 bases and J by 4 bases, and 16 bases separated the two germline ends. The CDR3 is 14 residues long.

This clonotype has ten or more counts. The genes are TRBV4-1 and TRBJ1-1; D call uncertain. With 0 bases removed from V and 10 bases from J, the gap between germline ends came to 18 bases. CDR1 MGHRA and CDR2 YSYEKL come from the germline V gene. CDR3 length equals 15 residues. CDR3 bases: TGCGCCAGCAGCCAAGATTTTAGCACGGGAAAGGGAGCTTTCTTT. Its translation is CASSQDFSTGKGAFF.

The chain employs TRBV6-5 and TRBJ1-1, with 7 bases matching TRBD1. CDR1 MNHEY and CDR2 SVGAGI come from the germline V gene. The CDR3 has 14 amino acids. V lost 3 bases to trimming and J lost 5 bases; unmatched junction nucleotides: 6. The CDR3 protein is CASSYGRGGTEAFF. CDR3 coding DNA: TGTGCCAGCAGTTATGGCAGGGGGGGAACTGAAGCTTTCTTT.

V usage is TRBV4-3 and J usage is TRBJ2-2; 9 bases match TRBD1. CDR3 length: 17 residues. Germline lookup yields CDR1 LGHNA and CDR2 YSLEER. V lost 0 bases, J lost 4 bases, and 6 bases stayed unmatched. The CDR3 nucleotides are TGCGCCAGCAGCCAAGACTTGGGGACAGGGTTCACCGGGGAGCTGTTTTTT. Encoded protein: CASSQDLGTGFTGELFF.

This clonotype has a handful of counts. The chain employs TRBV2 and TRBJ2-5; 7 bases fit TRBD2. With V trimmed by 5 bases and J by 4 bases, 7 bases remained unmatched. There are 14 residues in the CDR3. The germline V gene encodes CDR1 SNHLY and CDR2 FYNNEI. The CDR3 DNA reads TGTGCCAGCAGTAGAGAGGGACTATTAGAGACCCAGTACTTC. Translating gives CASSREGLLETQYF.

This clonotype was recorded many times. J is TRBJ2-3 and V is TRBV15; D unclear. The CDR3 spans 14 residues. The germline CDR1 and CDR2 sequences are LNHNV and YYDKDF (reference sequence). V was trimmed by 0 bases and J by 4 bases, leaving 8 bases between them. CDR3 DNA: TGTGCCACCAGCAGAGAAGCTAGTTCAGATACGCAGTATTTT. It is translated as CATSREASSDTQYF.

The chain links TRBV2 to TRBJ2-5; 10 nucleotides line up with TRBD2. There are 15 residues in the CDR3. Germline V gene lookup returns CDR1 SNHLY and CDR2 FYNNEI. V trimming: 8 bases; J trimming: 1 base; junction bases outside the gene matches: 7. DNA for the CDR3: TGTGCCAGCCAGATTTCTAGCGGGGGCCAAGAGACCCAGTACTTC. As protein: CASQISSGGQETQYF.

This clonotype was seen at least ten times. The chain couples TRBV5-1 to TRBJ1-1; TRBD1 aligns across 8 bases. Germline CDR1 and CDR2: SGHRS and YFSETQ. V was pared by 4 bases and J by 1 base, with 6 bases of the junction left unmatched. The CDR3 is 15 residues long. CDR3 in amino acids: CASSLRTGPNTEAFF. In DNA form, the CDR3 reads TGCGCCAGCAGCCTCCGGACAGGGCCGAACACTGAAGCTTTCTTT. Filled out from reference TRBV5-1 and TRBJ1-1, the complete variable domain reads KAGVTQTPRYLIKTRGQQVTLSCSPISGHRSVSWYQQTPGQGLQFLFEYFSETQRNKGNFPGRFSGRQFSNSRSEMNVSTLELGDSALYLCASSLRTGPNTEAFFGQGTRLTVV.

The CDR3 coding sequence is TGTGCCAGCAGTTTCGTTAGGACAGGGGGATCACCCCTCCACTTT. Amino acids: CASSFVRTGGSPLHF. V gene TRBV27 combines with J gene TRBJ1-6; 10 bases are shared with TRBD1. This CDR3 has 15 residues. Germline V gives CDR1 MNHEY, CDR2 SMNVEV (reference sequence). V shed 3 bases and J 10 bases; nucleotides not matched to a gene: 6.

Only a few counts were recorded for this clonotype. The rearrangement joins TRBV4-3 to TRBJ2-6; 9 positions match TRBD2. CDR1 and CDR2 from the germline V gene are LGHNA and YSLEER. The V segment lost 2 bases and the J segment 0 bases; nucleotides outside the gene matches: 8. There are 19 residues in the CDR3. CDR3 sequence (DNA): TGCGCCAGCAGCCAACAGAGGACTAGCGTTTCCTCTGGGGCCAACGTCCTGACTTTC. This codes for CASSQQRTSVSSGANVLTF.

The chain couples TRBV5-4 to TRBJ2-2; 7 bases agree with TRBD1. The CDR3 runs 19 residues. J was trimmed by 6 bases and V by 3 bases; bases with no gene match: 20. Germline-derived CDR1 and CDR2 are SGHNT and YYREEE (reference sequence). The CDR3 region is CASSSTTIGTVSLPGELFF. CDR3 DNA: TGTGCCAGCAGCTCAACAACGATCGGGACAGTATCTCTCCCCGGGGAGCTGTTTTTT.

This clonotype was detected only a few times. The chain uses TRBV27 and TRBJ2-1, with a possible D match to TRBD2 (5 bases). This CDR3 spans 15 amino acids. Germline CDR1 MNHEY, CDR2 SMNVEV (reference sequence). Trimming shortened V by 5 bases and J by 0 bases, and 11 bases separated the two germline ends. The CDR3 DNA sequence: TGTGCCAGCAGTACGGGGATGAGCTCCTACAATGAGCAGTTCTTC. This gives the protein CASSTGMSSYNEQFF.

This chain joins TRBV27 and TRBJ2-1; D perhaps matches TRBD2 (5 bases). V lost 4 bases and J 8 bases, leaving 12 bases between the germline ends. This CDR3 has 13 residues. The germline CDR1 and CDR2 sequences are MNHEY and SMNVEV (reference sequence). Here the CDR3 DNA reads TGTGCCAGCAGTTACGGGAAGCTTTATGAGCAGTTCTTC. Its protein is CASSYGKLYEQFF.

This clonotype was observed many times. The chain is built from TRBV5-1 and TRBJ2-5; D may be TRBD2 (6 bases). The CDR3 covers 14 residues. The germline V gene has CDR1 SGHRS and CDR2 YFSETQ. V lost 0 bases and J lost 5, with 11 bases in between. The CDR3 DNA follows: TGCGCCAGCAGCTTGGCCACGGGAGTGGAGACCCAGTACTTC. The encoded protein is CASSLATGVETQYF.

This clonotype was detected ten times or more. The CDR3 DNA is TGTGCCAGCAGTTCCCCATCCCATGAGCAGTTCTTC. Its translation: CASSSPSHEQFF. The chain carries TRBV27 and TRBJ2-1; D ambiguous. CDR1 is MNHEY and CDR2 is SMNVEV in the germline V gene (reference sequence). The V and J ends lost 4 bases and 8 bases respectively, with 9 bases between them. CDR3 size: 12 residues.

This clonotype has only a few counts. The V gene is TRBV29-1, the J gene TRBJ1-2; tentatively, D is TRBD1 (6 bases). Germline V gene sequence: CDR1 SQVTM, CDR2 ANQGSEA. V lost 7 bases and J 4 bases, leaving 25 bases between the germline ends. This CDR3 has 16 residues. DNA for the CDR3: TGCAGCGCAACCTTGAGGAAGGGGGAAGGGGGCTATGGCTACACCTTC. Translating gives CSATLRKGEGGYGYTF.

The chain's CDR3 is CASKGQTYNEQFF. As DNA, the CDR3 is TGTGCCAGCAAGGGACAGACCTACAATGAGCAGTTCTTC. V is TRBV3-1 and J is TRBJ2-1; 7 bases align to TRBD1. V lost 7 bases, J lost 2 bases, and 2 bases stayed unmatched. CDR3 length equals 13 residues. In germline, CDR1 is LGHDT, CDR2 YNNKEL (reference sequence).

The chain joins TRBV12-3 or TRBV12-4 to TRBJ2-3; 9 bases map to TRBD2. The CDR3 length is 18 residues. V shed 6 bases and J 2 bases; nucleotides not matched to a gene: 15. The CDR3 nucleotides are TGTGCCAGCAGAACGGGTTTGGGCGGGAGGGATATCACAGATACGCAGTATTTT. Its protein product is CASRTGLGGRDITDTQYF.

This clonotype has just a few counts. The chain employs TRBV9 and TRBJ2-6; D is undetermined. The CDR3 consists of 13 residues. Germline assignment: CDR1 SGDLS and CDR2 YYNGEE. Between the trimmed V and J ends, which lost 5 bases and 14 bases, there was a span of 17 bases. This CDR3 reads CASRPPGQELLTF. CDR3 coding DNA: TGTGCCAGCAGACCCCCAGGCCAGGAGCTCCTGACTTTC.

This clonotype was counted at least ten times. The chain links TRBV12-3 or TRBV12-4 to TRBJ2-3; D unclear. This CDR3 comprises 14 residues. The V end was cut by 4 bases, the J end by 2 bases, with 10 bases between. The CDR3 nucleotides are TGTGCCAGCAGTTGGGCCAAACTCACAGATACGCAGTATTTT. This encodes CASSWAKLTDTQYF.